This T cell receptor (beta chain) was documented in a study of T cells in Graves' hyperthyroidism and ophthalmopathy. The overall study: Any treatment followed the collection of peripheral blood at initial diagnosis.

Study-level points and caveats: Peripheral blood also featured most of the thyroid clonotypes expanded above 0.001.

This clonotype was recorded many times. Its cognate antigen is unknown. Germline V CDR1 and CDR2: SGHAT, FQDESV (reference sequence). The CDR3 loop spans 14 amino acids. V was trimmed by 3 bases and J by 4 bases, leaving 12 bases between them. Diagnoses were established using clinical symptoms, serum thyroxine and TRAb, thyroid ultrasound and orbital computed tomography. PBMCs were obtained from about 10 ml fresh peripheral blood. RNA transcripts gave rise to amplified TCR beta CDR3 regions. A set of HTBI primers served as the primers for a first-round RT-PCR of the TCR CDR3. TCRdb ran MiXCR on the multiplex PCR reads and lists one entry per CDR3 protein. The data hold around 300,000 distinct CDR3 sequences, with roughly 22% observed a single time.

The receptor was derived from a man aged 25-45 years with Graves' ophthalmopathy. Sequenced input: blood. The chain joins TRBV11-1 to TRBJ2-5; D unresolved. Here the CDR3 reads CASSLAQGLETQYF. DNA for the CDR3: TGTGCCAGCAGCTTGGCGCAAGGGTTAGAGACCCAGTACTTC.